Following are 9 T cell receptor beta chains from one sample sequenced in a study of blood T cell repertoires in COVID-19. Method: immunoSEQ multiplex PCR; TCRdb's copy keeps in-frame clones and lacks some. The sample yields approximately 250,000 clones, about 89% seen once. Sequenced material: PBMCs or T cells enriched from blood (not recorded which). These receptors all come from a woman in her thirties who had recovered from COVID-19.

This rearrangement joins TRBV13 to TRBJ2-1; D gene unclear. The CDR3 runs to 14 residues. Trimming stripped 0 bases from V and 4 bases from J, with 7 bases between. Germline CDR1 is PRHDT and CDR2 is FYEKMQ (reference sequence). The CDR3 protein is CASSLGLVYNEQFF. DNA of the CDR3: TGTGCCAGCAGCTTAGGGCTAGTTTACAATGAGCAGTTCTTC.

This clone has only one observation. The chain is built from TRBV28 and TRBJ2-2, with 11 nucleotides matching TRBD2. There are 15 residues in the CDR3. Per germline, CDR1 MDHEN and CDR2 SYDVKM. Unmatched junction bases numbered 5, after V lost 11 bases and J lost 0 bases. The CDR3 is CAGSGLAANTGELFF. The CDR3 nucleotides read TGTGCCGGGTCGGGACTAGCGGCGAACACCGGGGAGCTGTTTTTT.

The table lists this clone with a count of one. V usage is TRBV3-1 (or the pseudogene TRBV3-2) and J usage is TRBJ1-3; unclear D gene. This CDR3 comprises 16 residues. V was clipped by 0 bases and J by 0 bases, with 9 bases between them. The germline V gene encodes CDR1 LGHDT and CDR2 YNNKEL (reference sequence). In DNA, the CDR3 is TGTGCCAGCAGCCAAGAATACGGGAGCTCTGGAAACACCATATATTTT. The encoded protein is CASSQEYGSSGNTIYF.

The rearrangement links TRBV13 to TRBJ1-3; perhaps TRBD1 as D (6 bases). The CDR3 covers 17 residues. Deletions cut 1 base from V and 0 bases from J, with 13 bases between. CDR1 is PRHDT and CDR2 is FYEKMQ in the germline V gene (reference sequence). The CDR3 sequence is CASSLVLGAGSGNTIYF. CDR3 sequence (DNA): TGTGCCAGCAGCTTAGTTCTGGGGGCTGGCTCTGGAAACACCATATATTTT.

The V call is TRBV9, the J call TRBJ2-7; 10 bases match TRBD2. This CDR3 region has 15 residues. The V gene's germline CDR1 is SGDLS and CDR2 YYNGEE. Losses at the gene ends were 1 base for V and 7 bases for J; bases not matched to a gene: 8. CDR3 nucleotide sequence: TGTGCCAGCAGCGTAACTGGACTAGCGGTAACAGAGCAGTACTTC. It encodes CASSVTGLAVTEQYF.

CDR3 sequence (DNA): TGTGCCCGCGACAAGGGACAGGGTTTGATAGGCTACACCTTC. Translating it yields CARDKGQGLIGYTF. The chain uses TRBV3-1 (or the pseudogene TRBV3-2) and TRBJ1-2; 9 bases map to TRBD1. The germline CDR1 and CDR2 sequences are LGHDT and YNNKEL (reference sequence). V lost 11 bases, J lost 8 bases, and 15 bases stayed unmatched. The CDR3 has 14 residues.

The gene calls are TRBV6-5 and TRBJ2-3; tentative D call: TRBD2 (6 bases). The germline CDR1 and CDR2 sequences are MNHEY and SVGAGI. The CDR3 is made up of 13 amino acids. V dropped 8 bases and J dropped 3 bases, with 12 bases sitting between them. The CDR3 region is CASRRLGTDTQYF. The CDR3 nucleotides read TGTGCCAGCCGTCGACTAGGGACAGATACGCAGTATTTT.

The chain has TRBV19 and TRBJ2-1; 7 bases are shared with TRBD2. Germline trimming cut 0 bases from V and 1 base from J; bases unmatched to any gene: 9. Germline V gene data show CDR1 as LNHDA and CDR2 as SQIVND (reference sequence). The CDR3 runs 18 residues. For the CDR3, the DNA is TGTGCCAGTAGTATAGATTGGGTAGCGGGTACATCCTACAATGAGCAGTTCTTC. Protein: CASSIDWVAGTSYNEQFF.

The chain employs TRBV28 and TRBJ1-1, with TRBD1 identical over 9 bases. The CDR3 runs to 15 residues. The ends lost 9 bases at V and 1 base at J; junction bases unmatched: 9. Germline CDR1 is MDHEN and CDR2 is SYDVKM. Here the CDR3 reads CASLEQGAANTEAFF. The CDR3 DNA is TGTGCCAGTTTGGAACAGGGGGCAGCGAACACTGAAGCTTTCTTT.